This entry lists 5 T cell receptor beta chains sequenced from one sample in a study of CD8 T cells in ankylosing spondylitis (dated by TCRdb to about 2017). The library was made by 5' RACE. Sequencing was carried out with an Illumina HiSeq 2500. Using fastp at Q25 and MiXCR, TCRdb reprocessed the public reads and kept productive beta chains. When rows share a CDR3 protein, they turn into one entry using the most common DNA and genes. This sample gives about 250,000 distinct CDR3 sequences in total; roughly a quarter of them show up just once. Approximately 0.61% of the sample lies in the top ten. Sequenced: blood, either unsorted or a sorted T cell fraction (not recorded which). The receptors stem from a male donor with ankylosing spondylitis or in good health (not recorded which).

This chain connects TRBV5-5 to TRBJ2-1; 8 bases are a match to TRBD1. This CDR3 contains 12 residues. V shed 4 bases and J 10 bases; nucleotides not matched to a gene: 4. The germline V gene encodes CDR1 SGHKS and CDR2 YYEKEE (reference sequence). The CDR3 DNA is TGTGCCAGCAGCATCACAGGGGGGGAGCAGTTCTTC. Encoded protein: CASSITGGEQFF.

This clonotype came up a few times. The chain recombines TRBV20-1 with TRBJ2-1; 10 bases are shared with TRBD2. Germline CDR1 reads DFQATT; CDR2 reads SNEGSKA (reference sequence). V dropped 0 bases and J dropped 1; count of bases not matched to a gene: 3. The CDR3 is 16 residues long. The CDR3 loop is CSARESGGESYNEQFF. For the CDR3, the DNA is TGCAGTGCTAGAGAGAGCGGGGGGGAATCCTACAATGAGCAGTTCTTC.

CDR3: CSARADSGQRNEQFF. The CDR3 DNA is TGCAGTGCTAGGGCTGACAGTGGTCAACGCAATGAGCAGTTCTTC. The chain has TRBV20-1 and TRBJ2-1, with D maybe TRBD1 (5 bases). This CDR3 is built from 15 residues. CDR1 is DFQATT, CDR2 SNEGSKA, per germline (reference sequence). Trimming stripped 3 bases from V and 6 bases from J, with 18 bases between.

The V and J genes are TRBV20-1 and TRBJ2-6, with 9 bases that match TRBD1. J gave up 4 bases and V 4 bases, and 8 bases lay outside the gene matches. The CDR3 has 16 residues. Germline V gene sequence: CDR1 DFQATT, CDR2 SNEGSKA (reference sequence). CDR3 sequence reads: CSATDRGTAGANVLTF. CDR3 coding DNA: TGCAGTGCTACCGACAGGGGGACGGCGGGGGCCAACGTCCTGACTTTC.

CDR3 in amino acids: CASSLNAPLQYF. The CDR3 DNA sequence: TGTGCCAGCAGTTTAAACGCCCCGCTGCAGTACTTC. The genes are TRBV12-3 or TRBV12-4 and TRBJ2-5; D gene uncertain. The length of the CDR3 is 12 residues. V gave up 2 bases and J gave up 11 bases, with 12 bases separating them.